A single sample is the source of the 18 T cell receptor beta chains below, sequenced in a study of Ad26.COV2.S vaccination and SARS-CoV-2 variants. Treatment given: some 19 received Ad26.COV2.S at low or high dose, single or two shots; 5 received placebo; per-sample allocation not given. It was on day 63 after the first vaccine or placebo injection that samples were taken. Here immunoSEQ multiplex PCR was the method, and the copy in TCRdb shows in-frame clones only, minus some. The table includes 500,000 or so clones, approximately 92% detected once. The material sequenced was peripheral blood, taken in a trial of Ad26.COV2.S vaccine versus placebo. The receptors come from a person between 18 and 59 years old who received the Ad26.COV2.S COVID-19 vaccine or a placebo.

The CDR3 region has the DNA TGTGCCAGCTCACCGTATGGGACTTTGAACACTGAAGCTTTCTTT. This encodes CASSPYGTLNTEAFF. V gene TRBV18 combines with J gene TRBJ1-1; TRBD1 is a possible D gene (5 bases). The germline gives CDR1 KGHSH, CDR2 LQKENI. The CDR3 runs to 15 residues. With 3 bases removed from V and 0 bases from J, the gap between germline ends came to 11 bases.

This sequence joins TRBV15 and TRBJ1-2; D might be TRBD1 (5 bases). Germline loops: CDR1 LNHNV, CDR2 YYDKDF (reference sequence). Trimming took off 1 base at V and 8 bases at J, with 17 bases between the two ends. The CDR3 runs to 15 residues. The CDR3 here is CATSRGRGTPRGYTF. For the CDR3, the DNA is TGTGCCACCAGCAGAGGGAGGGGCACCCCTCGGGGCTACACCTTC.

The chain uses TRBV20-1 and TRBJ2-7; D possibly uses TRBD1 or TRBD2 (5 bases each). Germline V gene sequence: CDR1 DFQATT, CDR2 SNEGSKA (reference sequence). V dropped 3 bases and J dropped 2 bases, with 14 bases sitting between them. CDR3 length equals 14 residues. The CDR3 reads CSASRARGTYEQYF. The CDR3 DNA reads as TGCAGTGCTAGTAGGGCACGGGGCACCTACGAGCAGTACTTC.

This chain connects TRBV7-2 to TRBJ2-3, with 12 bases lining up with TRBD2. CDR3 length: 18 residues. Germline V lookup: CDR1 SGHTA, CDR2 FQGNSA. The junction had 13 bases not matched to a gene; V was cut back by 5 bases and J by 4 bases. As DNA, the CDR3 is TGTGCCAGCAGCCTCCTTCCTAGTAGACTAGCGGGAGCAGATACGCAGTATTTT. Residues: CASSLLPSRLAGADTQYF.

The chain couples TRBV6-5 to TRBJ2-5; no definite D call. Germline V lookup: CDR1 MNHEY, CDR2 SVGAGI. This CDR3 has 16 residues. V shed 0 bases and J shed 2 bases, with 13 bases lying between them. CDR3 in amino acids: CASSYSPRTEQETQYF. CDR3 nucleotide sequence: TGTGCCAGCAGTTACTCGCCACGGACGGAACAAGAGACCCAGTACTTC.

The chain links TRBV7-9 to TRBJ2-5, with D perhaps matching TRBD2 (6 bases). The ends were cut back, 5 bases at V and 5 bases at J, with 9 bases in the middle. Looked up from germline, CDR1 is SEHNR and CDR2 is FQNEAQ (reference sequence). CDR3 length equals 12 residues. The CDR3 sequence is CASSRDFETQYF. For the CDR3, the DNA is TGTGCCAGCAGCCGGGACTTCGAGACCCAGTACTTC.

The chain uses TRBV5-1 and TRBJ2-2; perhaps TRBD1 as D (6 bases). The CDR3 is 15 amino acids. V was shortened by 3 bases and J by 0 bases, with 9 bases between the two germline ends. Looked up from germline, CDR1 is SGHRS and CDR2 is YFSETQ. The CDR3 sequence: CASSSDRTNTGELFF. CDR3 nucleotide sequence: TGCGCCAGCAGCTCCGACAGGACGAACACCGGGGAGCTGTTTTTT.

The chain has TRBV19 and TRBJ2-5, with 7 bases lining up with TRBD2. V trimming: 8 bases; J trimming: 0 bases; junction bases outside the gene matches: 6. From germline, CDR1 is LNHDA and CDR2 SQIVND (reference sequence). There are 14 residues in the CDR3. This chain's CDR3 is CASRGDWYQETQYF. The CDR3 nucleotides are TGTGCCAGTCGGGGGGACTGGTACCAAGAGACCCAGTACTTC. Full variable domain (outside the CDR3, taken from reference TRBV19 and TRBJ2-5): DGGITQSPKYLFRKEGQNVTLSCEQNLNHDAMYWYRQDPGQGLRLIYYSQIVNDFQKGDIAEGYSVSREKKESFPLTVTSAQKNPTAFYLCASRGDWYQETQYFGPGTRLLVL.

The chain combines TRBV6-5 with TRBJ1-4; D not certain. Germline V gene sequence: CDR1 MNHEY, CDR2 SVGAGI. The germline V and J ends were trimmed by 5 bases and 6 bases, with 13 bases remaining between them. The CDR3 has 14 residues. CDR3 amino acids: CASSTARWDEKLFF. Here the CDR3 DNA reads TGTGCCAGCAGTACCGCCCGTTGGGATGAAAAACTGTTTTTT.

The V gene is TRBV11-2, the J gene TRBJ2-7; 7 bases align to TRBD1. The CDR3 is 16 amino acids. Germline V gene sequence: CDR1 SGHAT, CDR2 FQNNGV. J gave up 4 bases and V 0 bases, and 9 bases lay outside the gene matches. Written as DNA, the CDR3 is TGTGCCAGCAGCTTAGATTTAGGGCAGGGGGTGTACGAGCAGTACTTC. Its protein product is CASSLDLGQGVYEQYF.

This clone was picked up a small number of times. This chain joins TRBV4-1 and TRBJ2-2; possibly TRBD2 for D (6 bases). Per germline, CDR1 MGHRA and CDR2 YSYEKL. Trimming stripped 1 base from V and 8 bases from J, with 20 bases between. The CDR3 extends over 17 amino acids. CDR3 sequence: CASSQAGLPISQGELFF. The CDR3 coding sequence is TGCGCCAGCAGCCAAGCCGGACTACCTATTTCTCAGGGGGAGCTGTTTTTT.

Comments on this clone: This sequence may be a read error, since a much larger clone differs from it by one base. Distinct nucleotide sequences in the sample also encode this CDR3. The CDR3 coding sequence is TGTGCCAGCAGCCAATTGAATCAGCCCCAGCATTTT. The encoded protein is CASSQLNQPQHF. J is TRBJ1-5 and V is TRBV3-1 (or the pseudogene TRBV3-2); D gene uncertain. The CDR3 contains 12 residues. Deletions cut 2 bases from V and 4 bases from J, with 3 bases between. Germline values: CDR1 LGHDT, CDR2 YNNKEL (reference sequence).

The chain uses TRBV2 and TRBJ2-4, with D tentatively TRBD1 or TRBD2 (5 bases each). The CDR3 is 14 amino acids. The germline V gene encodes CDR1 SNHLY and CDR2 FYNNEI. Trimming removed 4 bases from V and 9 bases from J, with 16 bases in between. The CDR3: CASSGDATAIIQYF. In nucleotides, the CDR3 is TGTGCCAGCAGTGGGGACGCAACCGCGATCATTCAGTACTTC.

This clone occurred once. The V call is TRBV18, the J call TRBJ2-5, with 7 bases that match TRBD2. Germline CDR1 is KGHSH and CDR2 is LQKENI. Trimming removed 6 bases from V and 5 bases from J; junction bases left unmatched: 3. The CDR3 extends over 12 amino acids. The CDR3 DNA is TGTGCCAGCTCGGGAGGGTTGGAGACCCAGTACTTC. Protein product: CASSGGLETQYF.

This chain links TRBV4-1 with TRBJ2-6, with 10 bases identical to TRBD1. The length of the CDR3 is 18 residues. Unmatched junction bases numbered 8, after V lost 6 bases and J lost 0 bases. The germline gives CDR1 MGHRA, CDR2 YSYEKL. The CDR3 nucleotides are TGCGCCAGCAGGTCGAGACAGGGGGCCGTCTCTGGGGCCAACGTCCTGACTTTC. This gives the protein CASRSRQGAVSGANVLTF.

This chain joins TRBV7-2 and TRBJ2-7, with a tentative D call TRBD1 (5 bases). V lost 5 bases and J lost 2, with 13 bases in between. Looked up from germline, CDR1 is SGHTA and CDR2 is FQGNSA. CDR3 length: 14 residues. CDR3 loop: CASSKRQSPYEQYF. For the CDR3, the DNA is TGTGCCAGCAGCAAGCGACAGTCCCCCTACGAGCAGTACTTC.

V and J are TRBV7-2 and TRBJ2-7; 8 bases are a match to TRBD1. The germline CDR1 and CDR2 sequences are SGHTA and FQGNSA. The CDR3 runs to 15 residues. The ends lost 4 bases at V and 4 bases at J; junction bases unmatched: 9. CDR3 DNA sequence: TGTGCCAGCAGCTACACCGGGACAGGACCGTACGAGCAGTACTTC. Translation gives CASSYTGTGPYEQYF.

The chain has TRBV6-2 or TRBV6-3 and TRBJ1-1, with D possibly TRBD1 on 5 matching bases. The CDR3 consists of 13 residues. Trimming removed 0 bases at V and 4 bases at J, with 6 bases between. Germline V gene lookup returns CDR1 MNHEY and CDR2 SVGEGT. The DNA for the CDR3 is TGTGCCAGCAGTTACTCAGGGACCACTGAAGCTTTCTTT. Translation gives CASSYSGTTEAFF.